This is a list of T cell receptor beta chains from one sample in a study of blood T cell repertoires in COVID-19. Method: immunoSEQ multiplex PCR; TCRdb's copy keeps in-frame clones and lacks some. The table has about 260,000 clones, 87% seen once. Sequencing was performed on peripheral blood. These TCRs come from a woman aged 40 to 49 who had recovered from COVID-19. Both conserved end residues are part of each CDR3. D genes are given only for firm matches. Only some rows state a clone size, as once, few, many or a class for expanded clones.

NA 12 TRBJ2-5 NA TRBV6-2/TRBV6-3 CASSSTRETQYF TGTGCCAGCAGTTCGACACGGGAGACCCAGTACTTC
NA 13 TRBJ1-2 NA TRBV10-2 CASSEGRGNGYTF TGCGCCAGCAGTGAGGGGAGGGGGAATGGCTACACCTTC
NA 12 TRBJ2-1 NA TRBV2 CAGRTIYDEQFF TGTGCCGGTAGGACAATTTACGATGAGCAGTTCTTC
NA 14 TRBJ1-1 NA TRBV7-6 CASSSYGGGTEAFF TGTGCCAGCAGCTCCTACGGGGGGGGCACTGAAGCTTTCTTT
NA 13 TRBJ2-5 NA TRBV2 CASSFGLRETQYF TGTGCCAGCAGTTTCGGACTCAGAGAGACCCAGTACTTC
TRBD1 14 TRBJ2-7 few TRBV6-5 CASSGQGALGEQYF TGTGCCAGCAGCGGACAGGGCGCCCTGGGGGAGCAGTACTTC
TRBD1 15 TRBJ2-1 NA TRBV13 CASSPDRGLYNEQFF TGTGCCAGCAGCCCGGACAGGGGGCTCTACAATGAGCAGTTCTTC
TRBD2 18 TRBJ2-2 NA TRBV5-1 CASSLAPVAGGRTGELFF TGCGCCAGCAGCTTGGCCCCTGTAGCGGGGGGGCGCACCGGGGAGCTGTTTTTT
TRBD1 15 TRBJ1-2 many TRBV2 CASSDWQGANYGYTF TGTGCCAGCAGTGATTGGCAGGGGGCTAACTATGGCTACACCTTC
NA 14 TRBJ1-1 NA TRBV4-1 CASSQDRGRGIAFF TGCGCCAGCAGCCAAGATCGAGGGCGGGGCATAGCTTTCTTT
NA 16 TRBJ2-1 once TRBV16 CASSQSFRGSYNEQFF TGTGCCAGCAGCCAATCCTTCAGGGGCTCCTACAATGAGCAGTTCTTC